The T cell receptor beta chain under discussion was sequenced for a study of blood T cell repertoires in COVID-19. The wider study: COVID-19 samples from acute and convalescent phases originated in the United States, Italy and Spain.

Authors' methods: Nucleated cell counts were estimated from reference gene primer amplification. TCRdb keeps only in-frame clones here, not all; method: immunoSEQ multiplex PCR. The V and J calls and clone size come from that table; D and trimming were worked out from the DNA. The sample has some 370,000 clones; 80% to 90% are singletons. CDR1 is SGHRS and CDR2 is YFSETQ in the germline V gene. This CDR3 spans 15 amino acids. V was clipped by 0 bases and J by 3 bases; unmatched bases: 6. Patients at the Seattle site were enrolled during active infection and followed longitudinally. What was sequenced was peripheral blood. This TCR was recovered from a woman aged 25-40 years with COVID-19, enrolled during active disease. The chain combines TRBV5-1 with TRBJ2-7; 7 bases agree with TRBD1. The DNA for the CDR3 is TGCGCCAGCAGCTTGGCGCAGGGGGTTTTCTACGAGCAGTACTTC. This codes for CASSLAQGVFYEQYF.